This T cell receptor (beta chain) was captured by sequencing in a study of shared clonotypes between healthy human individuals. The study's findings and limits: A small donor pool kept down the genetic and exposure-history diversity that was represented.

The naive CD8 subset, CD45RO-negative cells positively selected for CCR7, excluded terminally differentiated effector memory CD45RA+ cells. Nashville, Tennessee was home to all donors, who were Caucasian adults. Sorted-subset replicate PCRs used approximately 200 ng of genomic DNA. This amount corresponded to 33,000 or so T cell genomes. Clones were read by immunoSEQ multiplex PCR, and TCRdb kept only the in-frame ones, dropping some. The sample contains about 2.2 million clones, 85% to 95% of which appear only once. The V and J ends lost 8 bases and 8 bases, in that order; junction bases with no gene match: 13. CDR3 length equals 15 residues. Germline V CDR1 and CDR2: SGHTA, FQGNSA. In the case of this clone: Antigen unknown.

The clonotype originates from a young man in good health. Some clones in this sample may be carry-over from other donors' samples. The chain employs TRBV7-2 and TRBJ1-2; 11 bases are shared with TRBD1. The sequenced sample consisted of naive CD8+ T cells from PBMCs. The CDR3 loop reads CASVFRTGGARGYTF. DNA of the CDR3: TGTGCCAGCGTCTTTAGGACAGGGGGCGCGAGGGGCTACACCTTC.